This TCR beta chain is from a study of blood T cell repertoires in COVID-19. About the study: Acute and convalescent COVID-19 samples came from the United States, Italy and Spain.

After removal of 0 bases from V and 8 bases from J, the junction contained 12 bases not matched to a gene. CDR1 and CDR2 (germline): MNHEY, SMNVEV (reference sequence). This CDR3 is built from 16 residues. The data were produced by immunoSEQ multiplex PCR, yet TCRdb's version contains in-frame clones alone and is incomplete. The sample yields more than 150,000 clones, 86% seen once. The chain is built from TRBV27 and TRBJ1-2; 7 nucleotides agree with TRBD1. This TCR was recovered from a man between 65 and 85 years old with active or convalescent COVID-19. Sequenced input: peripheral blood. CDR3 nucleotides: TGTGCCAGCAGTTTATCCGTCCCACAGGGGATTTACGGCTACACCTTC. Amino acids: CASSLSVPQGIYGYTF.